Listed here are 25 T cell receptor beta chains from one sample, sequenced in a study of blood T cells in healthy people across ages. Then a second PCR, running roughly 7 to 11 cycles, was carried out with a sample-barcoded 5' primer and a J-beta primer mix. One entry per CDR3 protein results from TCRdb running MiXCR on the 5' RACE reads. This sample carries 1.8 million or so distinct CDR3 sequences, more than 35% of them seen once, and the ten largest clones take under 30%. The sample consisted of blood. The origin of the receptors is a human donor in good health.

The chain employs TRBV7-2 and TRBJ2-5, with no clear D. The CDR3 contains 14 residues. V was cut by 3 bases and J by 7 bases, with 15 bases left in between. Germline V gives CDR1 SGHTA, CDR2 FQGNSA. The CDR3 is CASSFGVVDGTQYF. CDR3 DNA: TGTGCCAGCAGCTTTGGTGTTGTCGATGGGACCCAGTACTTC.

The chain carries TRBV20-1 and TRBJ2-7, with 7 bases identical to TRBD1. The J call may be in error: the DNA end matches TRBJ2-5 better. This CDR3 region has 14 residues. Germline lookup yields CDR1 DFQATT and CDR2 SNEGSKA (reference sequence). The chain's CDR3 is CSARDLRGQQTQYF. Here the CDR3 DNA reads TGCAGTGCTAGAGATCTGAGGGGGCAGCAGACCCAGTACTTC.

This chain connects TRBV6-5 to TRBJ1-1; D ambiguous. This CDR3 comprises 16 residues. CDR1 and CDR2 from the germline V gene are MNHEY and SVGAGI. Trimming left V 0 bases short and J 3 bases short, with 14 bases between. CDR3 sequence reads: CASSYSSFRADTEAFF. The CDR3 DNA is TGTGCCAGCAGTTACTCCTCTTTTCGTGCAGACACTGAAGCTTTCTTT.

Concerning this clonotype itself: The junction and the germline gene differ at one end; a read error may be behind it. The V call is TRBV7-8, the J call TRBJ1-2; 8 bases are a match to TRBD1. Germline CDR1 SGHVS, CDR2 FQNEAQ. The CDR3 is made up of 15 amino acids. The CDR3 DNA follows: TGTGCCAGCAGGATAAACAGGGGGGACAACTATGGCTGCACCTTC. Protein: CASRINRGDNYGCTF.

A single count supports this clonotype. CDR3 in DNA: TGTGCCACCCAGGGGGACCCTACGGATGAGCAGTTCTTC. This gives the protein CATQGDPTDEQFF. J is TRBJ2-1 and V is TRBV10-3; 7 nucleotides agree with TRBD1. Trimming at V came to 10 bases and at J to 8 bases, leaving 11 bases not matched to a gene. This CDR3 region has 13 residues. Germline CDR1 ENHRY, CDR2 SYGVKD.

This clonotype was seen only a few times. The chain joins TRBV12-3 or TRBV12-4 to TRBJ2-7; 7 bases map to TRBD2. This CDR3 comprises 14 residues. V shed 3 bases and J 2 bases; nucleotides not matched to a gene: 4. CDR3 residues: CASSFWEGTYEQYF. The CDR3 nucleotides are TGTGCCAGCAGTTTTTGGGAGGGAACCTACGAGCAGTACTTC.

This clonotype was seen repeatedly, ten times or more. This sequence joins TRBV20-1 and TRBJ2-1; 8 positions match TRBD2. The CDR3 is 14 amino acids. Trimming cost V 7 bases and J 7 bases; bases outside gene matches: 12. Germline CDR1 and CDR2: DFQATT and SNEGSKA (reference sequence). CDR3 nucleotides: TGCAGTGTCGCCCAAGGCCGCGGGGGGAATGAGCAGTTCTTC. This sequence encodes CSVAQGRGGNEQFF.

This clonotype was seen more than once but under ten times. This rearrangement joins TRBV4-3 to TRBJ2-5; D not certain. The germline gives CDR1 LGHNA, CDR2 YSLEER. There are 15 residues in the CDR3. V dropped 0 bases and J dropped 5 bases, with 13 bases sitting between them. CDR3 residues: CASSQEASRPETQYF. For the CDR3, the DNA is TGCGCCAGCAGCCAAGAAGCCAGTAGGCCGGAGACCCAGTACTTC.

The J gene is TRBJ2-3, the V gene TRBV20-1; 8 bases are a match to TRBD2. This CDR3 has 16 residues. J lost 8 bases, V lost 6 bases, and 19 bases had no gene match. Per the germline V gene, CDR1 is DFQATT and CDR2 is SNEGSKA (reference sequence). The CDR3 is CSAITHGTRVGGTQYF. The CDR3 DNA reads TGCAGTGCGATCACCCACGGGACTAGGGTGGGAGGTACGCAGTATTTT.

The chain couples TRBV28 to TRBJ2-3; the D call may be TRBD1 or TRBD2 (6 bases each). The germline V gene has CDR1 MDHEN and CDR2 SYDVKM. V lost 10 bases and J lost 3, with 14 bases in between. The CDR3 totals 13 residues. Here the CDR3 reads CAILKGGTDTQYF. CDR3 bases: TGTGCCATCCTAAAGGGGGGAACAGATACGCAGTATTTT.

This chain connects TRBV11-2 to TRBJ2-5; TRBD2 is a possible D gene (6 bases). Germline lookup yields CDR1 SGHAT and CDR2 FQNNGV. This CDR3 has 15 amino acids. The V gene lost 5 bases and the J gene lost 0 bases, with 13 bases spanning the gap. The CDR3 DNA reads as TGTGCCAGCAGCGGACTCCGGGGGAACCAAGAGACCCAGTACTTC. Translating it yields CASSGLRGNQETQYF.

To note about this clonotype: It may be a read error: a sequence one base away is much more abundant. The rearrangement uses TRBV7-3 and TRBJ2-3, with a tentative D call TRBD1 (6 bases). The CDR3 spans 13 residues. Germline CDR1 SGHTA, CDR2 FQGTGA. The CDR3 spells CASSLKPTGTQYF. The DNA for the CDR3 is TGTGCCAGCAGCTTAAAACCGACAGGTACGCAGTATTTT.

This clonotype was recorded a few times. The CDR3 DNA reads TGTGCCAGCAGCCTTTACCGGACTAGCGGTGCCTACAATGAGCAGTTCTTC. This codes for CASSLYRTSGAYNEQFF. This chain links TRBV7-2 with TRBJ2-1; the match to TRBD2 covers 10 bases. V lost 5 bases, J lost 2 bases, and 9 bases stayed unmatched. This CDR3 has 17 residues. Germline loops: CDR1 SGHTA, CDR2 FQGNSA.

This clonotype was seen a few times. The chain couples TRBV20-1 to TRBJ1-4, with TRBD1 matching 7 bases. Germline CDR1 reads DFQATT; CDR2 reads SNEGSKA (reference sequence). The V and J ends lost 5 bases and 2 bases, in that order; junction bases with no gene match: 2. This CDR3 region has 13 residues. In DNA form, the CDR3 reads TGCAGTGCTCCGGGACAGACTAATGAAAAACTGTTTTTT. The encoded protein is CSAPGQTNEKLFF.

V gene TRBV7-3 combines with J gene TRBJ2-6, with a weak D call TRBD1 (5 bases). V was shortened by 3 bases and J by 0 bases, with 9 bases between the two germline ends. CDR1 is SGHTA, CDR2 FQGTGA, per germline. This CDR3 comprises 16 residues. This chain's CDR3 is CASSFAGNSGANVLTF. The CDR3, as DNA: TGTGCCAGCAGCTTTGCAGGGAACTCTGGGGCCAACGTCCTGACTTTC.

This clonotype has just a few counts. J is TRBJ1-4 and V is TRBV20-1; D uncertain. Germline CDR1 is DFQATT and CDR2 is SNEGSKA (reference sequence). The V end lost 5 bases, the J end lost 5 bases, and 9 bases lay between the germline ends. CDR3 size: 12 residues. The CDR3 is CSAGRQNEKLFF. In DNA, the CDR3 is TGCAGTGCTGGGCGGCAGAATGAAAAACTGTTTTTT.

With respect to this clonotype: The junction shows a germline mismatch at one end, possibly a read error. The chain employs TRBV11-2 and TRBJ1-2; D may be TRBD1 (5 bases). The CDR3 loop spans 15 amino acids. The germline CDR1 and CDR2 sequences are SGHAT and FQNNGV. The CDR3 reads CASSPDSAAFYGYAF. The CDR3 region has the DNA TGTGCCAGCAGCCCAGACAGTGCCGCCTTCTATGGCTACGCCTTC.

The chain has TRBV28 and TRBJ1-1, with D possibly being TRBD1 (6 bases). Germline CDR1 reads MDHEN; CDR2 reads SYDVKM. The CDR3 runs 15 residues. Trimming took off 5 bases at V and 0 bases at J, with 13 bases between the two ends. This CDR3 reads CASSPSGALNTEAFF. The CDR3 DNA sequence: TGTGCCAGCAGTCCCTCAGGGGCCTTGAACACTGAAGCTTTCTTT.

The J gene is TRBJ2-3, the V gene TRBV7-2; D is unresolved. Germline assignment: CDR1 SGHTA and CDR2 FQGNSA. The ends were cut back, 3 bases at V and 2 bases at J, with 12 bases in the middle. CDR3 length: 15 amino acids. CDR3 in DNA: TGTGCCAGCAGCTTTGGATTCACCTACACAGATACGCAGTATTTT. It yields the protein CASSFGFTYTDTQYF. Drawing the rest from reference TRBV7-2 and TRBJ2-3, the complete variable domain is GAGVSQSPSNKVTEKGKDVELRCDPISGHTALYWYRQSLGQGLEFLIYFQGNSAPDKSGLPSDRFSAERTGGSVSTLTIQRTQQEDSAVYLCASSFGFTYTDTQYFGPGTRLTVL.

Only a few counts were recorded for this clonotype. The CDR3 DNA follows: TGTGCCAGCAGCCAAGAGAGGGCCGACACAGATACGCAGTATTTT. This codes for CASSQERADTDTQYF. V and J are TRBV14 and TRBJ2-3; TRBD2 might be the D (5 bases). Trimming left V 0 bases short and J 2 bases short, with 9 bases between. Germline CDR1 reads SGHDN; CDR2 reads FVKESK. This CDR3 comprises 15 residues.

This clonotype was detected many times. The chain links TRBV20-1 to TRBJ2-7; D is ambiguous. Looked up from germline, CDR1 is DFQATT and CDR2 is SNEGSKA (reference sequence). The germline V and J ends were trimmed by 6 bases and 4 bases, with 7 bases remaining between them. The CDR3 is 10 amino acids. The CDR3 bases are TGCAGTGCCTCCCTTTACGAGCAGTACTTC. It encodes CSASLYEQYF.

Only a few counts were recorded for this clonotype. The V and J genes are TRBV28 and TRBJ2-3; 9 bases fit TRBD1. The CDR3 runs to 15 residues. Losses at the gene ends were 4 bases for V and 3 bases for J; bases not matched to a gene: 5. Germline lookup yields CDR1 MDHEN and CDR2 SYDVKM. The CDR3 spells CASSYRGRRTDTQYF. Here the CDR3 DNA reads TGTGCCAGCAGTTACAGGGGGCGTCGGACAGATACGCAGTATTTT.

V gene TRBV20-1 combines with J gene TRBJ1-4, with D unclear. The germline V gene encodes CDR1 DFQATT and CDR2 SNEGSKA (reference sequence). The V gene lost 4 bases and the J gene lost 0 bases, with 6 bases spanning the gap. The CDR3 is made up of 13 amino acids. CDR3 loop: CSAKNSTNEKLFF. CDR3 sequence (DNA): TGCAGTGCTAAAAATTCAACTAATGAAAAACTGTTTTTT.

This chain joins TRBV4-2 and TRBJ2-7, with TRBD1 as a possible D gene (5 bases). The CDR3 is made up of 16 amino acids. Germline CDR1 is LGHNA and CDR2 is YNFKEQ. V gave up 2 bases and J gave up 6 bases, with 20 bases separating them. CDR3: CASSQKERGSLREQYF. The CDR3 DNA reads TGTGCCAGCAGCCAAAAAGAAAGGGGTAGTCTACGCGAGCAGTACTTC.

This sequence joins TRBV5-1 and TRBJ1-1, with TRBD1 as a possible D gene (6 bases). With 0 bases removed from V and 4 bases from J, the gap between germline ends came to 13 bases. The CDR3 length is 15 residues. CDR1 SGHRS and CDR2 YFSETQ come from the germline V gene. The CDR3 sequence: CASSLDPQGSTEAFF. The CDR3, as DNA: TGCGCCAGCAGCTTGGATCCACAGGGAAGCACTGAAGCTTTCTTT.